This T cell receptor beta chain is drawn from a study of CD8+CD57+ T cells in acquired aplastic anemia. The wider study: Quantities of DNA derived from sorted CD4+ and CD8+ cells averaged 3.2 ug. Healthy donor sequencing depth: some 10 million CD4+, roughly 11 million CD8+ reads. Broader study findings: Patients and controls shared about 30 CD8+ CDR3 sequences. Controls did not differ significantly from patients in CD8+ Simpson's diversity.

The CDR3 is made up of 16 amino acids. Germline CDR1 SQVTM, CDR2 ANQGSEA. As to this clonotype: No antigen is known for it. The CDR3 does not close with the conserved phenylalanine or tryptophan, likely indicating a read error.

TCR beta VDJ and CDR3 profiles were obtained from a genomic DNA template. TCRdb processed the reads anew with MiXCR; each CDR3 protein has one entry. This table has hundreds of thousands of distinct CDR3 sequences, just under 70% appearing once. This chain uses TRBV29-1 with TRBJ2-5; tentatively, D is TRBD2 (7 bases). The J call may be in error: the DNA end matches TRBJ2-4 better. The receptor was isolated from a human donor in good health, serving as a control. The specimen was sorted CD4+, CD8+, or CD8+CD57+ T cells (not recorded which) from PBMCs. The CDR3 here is CSVDRGGGSEADIQYC. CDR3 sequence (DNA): TGCAGCGTCGATAGGGGAGGGGGTAGTGAAGCTGACATTCAGTACTGC.